The clone carrying this T cell receptor beta chain was seen a handful of times. Its antigen remains unknown. The V segment lost 7 bases and the J segment 3 bases; nucleotides outside the gene matches: 2. Germline V gene sequence: CDR1 MRHNA, CDR2 SNTAGT. The CDR3 runs to 13 residues. This entry is derived from a study of T cell repertoires in cytomegalovirus infection. Overall study: Indications of both CMV infection and matching HLA type were provided by public TCR beta signatures. Findings of the study overall: Public TCR beta family frequency separated CMV-and-HLA carriers, including in an independent cohort. HLA-C-restricted, CMV-specific TCR beta clonotypes were dominant ex vivo.

One entry per CDR3 protein results from TCRdb running MiXCR on the reads. The table has approximately 500,000 distinct CDR3 sequences, about 30% seen once. The gene calls are TRBV6-4 and TRBJ2-4; 8 nucleotides align to TRBD2. The source material was PBMCs. The clonotype comes from a human donor in good health (CMV status not recorded). Some clones in this sample may be carry-over from other donors' samples. The CDR3 coding sequence is TGTGCCAGCAAGCGGGAGTGCAAAAACATTCAGTACTTC. It yields the protein CASKRECKNIQYF.